This T cell receptor beta chain comes out of a study of identical twins. Germline CDR1 and CDR2: SGHTA and FQGTGA. There are 13 residues in the CDR3. After removal of 4 bases from V and 7 bases from J, the junction contained 4 bases not matched to a gene. Healthy Caucasians provided all donations. Unique molecular identifiers were present on cDNA, and template switching added a universal primer site. TCRdb redid the calling of the 5' RACE reads with MiXCR, one entry per CDR3 protein. The table lists a few hundred thousand distinct CDR3 sequences, about 8.3% of them singletons. The study, taken as a whole, reports: Abundant beta clonotypes from cord blood bore fewer insertions; memory repertoires lacked this pattern.

This clonotype was recorded at least ten times. Its target is unknown. These data were likewise used in another study, on yellow fever vaccine responses in identical twins. That study adds: A vaccine T cell response that seemed partly convergent and partly personalized was reported in twins.

The source material was CD8+ T cells sorted from blood. The V call is TRBV7-3, the J call TRBJ2-1; 7 nucleotides match TRBD1. The clonotype was recovered from a woman between 18 and 29 years old in good health. The CDR3 DNA sequence: TGTGCCAGCAGCTATGGGACAGCTAATGAGCAGTTCTTC. It codes for CASSYGTANEQFF.